The rows below give T cell receptor beta chains drawn from one sample of a study of blood T cell repertoires in COVID-19. Assay used: immunoSEQ multiplex PCR; TCRdb lists only in-frame clones, some missing. The repertoire includes 250,000 to 300,000 clones, 80% to 90% of them detected once, and about 1.9% sits in the top ten. Sequencing was carried out using PBMCs or T cells enriched from blood (not recorded which). Receptors were obtained from a woman in her forties or fifties who had recovered from COVID-19. Each CDR3 is given with its conserved first and last residue. Fields, in order: clone size, CDR3 length, J gene, D gene, V gene, CDR3 protein, CDR3 DNA. The D gene is left open where the match is weak. Size is stated for part of the rows, as once, few or many counts, or as a class when the clone is expanded.

clone size: -
CDR3 length: 12
J gene: TRBJ1-2
D gene: TRBD1
V gene: TRBV6-5
CDR3 protein: CASYGQGGGYTF
CDR3 DNA: TGTGCCAGCTACGGACAGGGGGGTGGCTACACCTTC

clone size: -
CDR3 length: 12
J gene: TRBJ1-4
D gene: -
V gene: TRBV7-9
CDR3 protein: CASSLINEKLFF
CDR3 DNA: TGTGCCAGCAGCCTAATAAATGAAAAACTGTTTTTT

clone size: -
CDR3 length: 16
J gene: TRBJ2-2
D gene: -
V gene: TRBV5-1
CDR3 protein: CASTISGQGYTGELFF
CDR3 DNA: TGCGCCAGCACCATATCCGGCCAGGGTTACACCGGGGAGCTGTTTTTT

clone size: -
CDR3 length: 15
J gene: TRBJ2-6
D gene: -
V gene: TRBV5-6
CDR3 protein: CASRRGFSGANVLTF
CDR3 DNA: TGTGCCAGCAGAAGGGGTTTCTCTGGGGCCAACGTCCTGACTTTC

clone size: -
CDR3 length: 13
J gene: TRBJ2-5
D gene: -
V gene: TRBV7-9
CDR3 protein: CASSPRIEETQYF
CDR3 DNA: TGTGCCAGCAGCCCGAGAATAGAAGAGACCCAGTACTTC

clone size: few
CDR3 length: 16
J gene: TRBJ1-5
D gene: -
V gene: TRBV28
CDR3 protein: CASSLTGTRSNQPQHF
CDR3 DNA: TGTGCCAGCAGTTTAACAGGGACTAGGAGCAATCAGCCCCAGCATTTT

clone size: once
CDR3 length: 16
J gene: TRBJ1-2
D gene: TRBD1
V gene: TRBV3-1/TRBV3-2
CDR3 protein: CASSQSMTGENYGYTF
CDR3 DNA: TGTGCCAGCAGCCAATCGATGACAGGGGAGAACTATGGCTACACCTTC

clone size: -
CDR3 length: 15
J gene: TRBJ1-1
D gene: TRBD1
V gene: TRBV2
CDR3 protein: CASRAVGTGATEAFF
CDR3 DNA: TGTGCCAGCAGAGCTGTCGGGACAGGGGCCACTGAAGCTTTCTTT

clone size: -
CDR3 length: 12
J gene: TRBJ1-1
D gene: -
V gene: TRBV3-1/TRBV3-2
CDR3 protein: CASSQDRTEAFF
CDR3 DNA: TGTGCCAGCAGCCAAGATCGGACTGAAGCTTTCTTT

clone size: once
CDR3 length: 12
J gene: TRBJ1-5
D gene: -
V gene: TRBV6-1
CDR3 protein: CASSEWRQPQHF
CDR3 DNA: TGTGCCAGCAGTGAATGGCGGCAGCCCCAGCATTTT

clone size: few
CDR3 length: 14
J gene: TRBJ2-5
D gene: -
V gene: TRBV27
CDR3 protein: CASSPLRDQETQYF
CDR3 DNA: TGTGCCAGCAGTCCCCTCCGGGACCAAGAGACCCAGTACTTC

clone size: -
CDR3 length: 15
J gene: TRBJ1-1
D gene: -
V gene: TRBV19
CDR3 protein: CASSIGGTWNTEAFF
CDR3 DNA: TGTGCCAGTAGTATAGGTGGGACTTGGAACACTGAAGCTTTCTTT

clone size: once
CDR3 length: 16
J gene: TRBJ2-3
D gene: -
V gene: TRBV19
CDR3 protein: CASTQTPLAGTDTQYF
CDR3 DNA: TGTGCCAGTACCCAAACGCCCCTGGCGGGAACAGATACGCAGTATTTT

clone size: -
CDR3 length: 14
J gene: TRBJ2-7
D gene: -
V gene: TRBV29-1
CDR3 protein: CSALFGQRSYEQYF
CDR3 DNA: TGCAGCGCCCTGTTCGGACAGCGCTCCTACGAGCAGTACTTC

clone size: -
CDR3 length: 13
J gene: TRBJ2-1
D gene: TRBD2
V gene: TRBV30
CDR3 protein: CAWSVLAGRKQFF
CDR3 DNA: TGTGCCTGGAGTGTACTAGCGGGACGGAAGCAGTTCTTC

clone size: -
CDR3 length: 13
J gene: TRBJ1-1
D gene: -
V gene: TRBV29-1
CDR3 protein: CSAVHGENTEAFF
CDR3 DNA: TGCAGCGCAGTCCATGGAGAGAACACTGAAGCTTTCTTT

clone size: -
CDR3 length: 15
J gene: TRBJ1-1
D gene: -
V gene: TRBV5-1
CDR3 protein: CASSLKLGQNTEAFF
CDR3 DNA: TGCGCCAGCAGCTTGAAATTGGGACAGAACACTGAAGCTTTCTTT

clone size: -
CDR3 length: 16
J gene: TRBJ2-2
D gene: TRBD1
V gene: TRBV5-4
CDR3 protein: CASSLQTGADTGELFF
CDR3 DNA: TGTGCCAGCAGCTTACAGACAGGGGCGGACACCGGGGAGCTGTTTTTT

clone size: -
CDR3 length: 17
J gene: TRBJ2-3
D gene: -
V gene: TRBV7-6
CDR3 protein: CASSLGVPEGLTGTQYF
CDR3 DNA: TGTGCCAGCAGCTTAGGGGTGCCGGAGGGCCTTACGGGTACGCAGTATTTT

clone size: -
CDR3 length: 13
J gene: TRBJ1-2
D gene: TRBD1
V gene: TRBV12-3/TRBV12-4
CDR3 protein: CASSPFGGQGYTF
CDR3 DNA: TGTGCCAGCAGTCCCTTTGGGGGACAGGGCTACACCTTC

clone size: -
CDR3 length: 13
J gene: TRBJ1-2
D gene: -
V gene: TRBV28
CDR3 protein: CASSTTRDYGYTF
CDR3 DNA: TGTGCCAGCAGTACGACCAGGGACTATGGCTACACCTTC

clone size: few
CDR3 length: 14
J gene: TRBJ2-1
D gene: -
V gene: TRBV10-1
CDR3 protein: CASSVGGDNNEQFF
CDR3 DNA: TGCGCCAGCAGTGTCGGTGGGGACAACAATGAGCAGTTCTTC

clone size: once
CDR3 length: 14
J gene: TRBJ2-5
D gene: TRBD1
V gene: TRBV27
CDR3 protein: CASSSLTGEETQYF
CDR3 DNA: TGTGCCAGCAGTTCCCTGACAGGGGAAGAGACCCAGTACTTC

clone size: -
CDR3 length: 14
J gene: TRBJ1-2
D gene: TRBD1
V gene: TRBV2
CDR3 protein: CASTLWTGSYGYTF
CDR3 DNA: TGTGCCAGCACTCTCTGGACAGGGTCCTATGGCTACACCTTC

clone size: -
CDR3 length: 15
J gene: TRBJ2-6
D gene: TRBD1
V gene: TRBV6-5
CDR3 protein: CASWTGHSGANVLTF
CDR3 DNA: TGTGCCAGCTGGACAGGACACTCTGGGGCCAACGTCCTGACTTTC

clone size: -
CDR3 length: 16
J gene: TRBJ1-4
D gene: -
V gene: TRBV10-3
CDR3 protein: CAISESRSLANEKLFF
CDR3 DNA: TGTGCCATCAGTGAGTCGAGGTCTTTGGCTAATGAAAAACTGTTTTTT

clone size: -
CDR3 length: 15
J gene: TRBJ2-5
D gene: TRBD1
V gene: TRBV4-1
CDR3 protein: CASSPRDRVQETQYF
CDR3 DNA: TGCGCCAGCAGCCCCCGGGACAGGGTCCAAGAGACCCAGTACTTC

clone size: -
CDR3 length: 13
J gene: TRBJ1-2
D gene: -
V gene: TRBV28
CDR3 protein: CASSLDSNYGYTF
CDR3 DNA: TGTGCCAGCAGCCTAGACAGTAACTATGGCTACACCTTC

clone size: -
CDR3 length: 15
J gene: TRBJ1-4
D gene: TRBD1
V gene: TRBV4-2
CDR3 protein: CASSQEGQSNEKLFF
CDR3 DNA: TGTGCCAGCAGCCAAGAGGGACAGAGTAATGAAAAACTGTTTTTT

clone size: -
CDR3 length: 16
J gene: TRBJ1-1
D gene: TRBD1
V gene: TRBV28
CDR3 protein: CASSSYLGQGNTEAFF
CDR3 DNA: TGTGCCAGCAGTTCCTACCTGGGACAGGGGAACACTGAAGCTTTCTTT

clone size: -
CDR3 length: 13
J gene: TRBJ2-5
D gene: TRBD1
V gene: TRBV12-3/TRBV12-4
CDR3 protein: CASRTGGRETQYF
CDR3 DNA: TGTGCCAGCCGGACAGGGGGTCGAGAGACCCAGTACTTC

clone size: -
CDR3 length: 15
J gene: TRBJ1-1
D gene: TRBD1
V gene: TRBV4-1
CDR3 protein: CASSHPTGRRTEAFF
CDR3 DNA: TGCGCCAGCAGCCACCCGACAGGGCGAAGAACTGAAGCTTTCTTT

clone size: -
CDR3 length: 16
J gene: TRBJ1-6
D gene: -
V gene: TRBV28
CDR3 protein: CASSRVGARNNSPLHF
CDR3 DNA: TGTGCCAGCAGTCGGGTGGGAGCCAGGAATAATTCACCCCTCCACTTT

clone size: -
CDR3 length: 17
J gene: TRBJ2-5
D gene: TRBD1
V gene: TRBV7-2
CDR3 protein: CASSLVFFVAGGETQYF
CDR3 DNA: TGTGCCAGCAGCTTAGTTTTCTTTGTGGCAGGGGGAGAGACCCAGTACTTC

clone size: -
CDR3 length: 15
J gene: TRBJ2-1
D gene: TRBD2
V gene: TRBV5-1
CDR3 protein: CASSPGLAGVNEQFF
CDR3 DNA: TGCGCCAGCAGTCCCGGACTAGCGGGAGTCAATGAGCAGTTCTTC

clone size: few
CDR3 length: 12
J gene: TRBJ2-1
D gene: -
V gene: TRBV6-5
CDR3 protein: CASIKREHEQFF
CDR3 DNA: TGTGCCAGCATTAAACGGGAGCATGAGCAGTTCTTC

clone size: -
CDR3 length: 13
J gene: TRBJ2-5
D gene: TRBD1
V gene: TRBV28
CDR3 protein: CASRPQGQRTQYF
CDR3 DNA: TGTGCCAGCAGGCCCCAGGGACAGCGGACCCAGTACTTC

clone size: -
CDR3 length: 11
J gene: TRBJ2-5
D gene: -
V gene: TRBV7-8
CDR3 protein: CASSLKETQYF
CDR3 DNA: TGTGCCAGCAGCCTAAAGGAGACCCAGTACTTC

clone size: -
CDR3 length: 13
J gene: TRBJ2-7
D gene: -
V gene: TRBV2
CDR3 protein: CASSDGLGGEQYF
CDR3 DNA: TGTGCCAGCAGTGATGGTTTAGGGGGCGAGCAGTACTTC

clone size: -
CDR3 length: 15
J gene: TRBJ2-1
D gene: TRBD2
V gene: TRBV6-5
CDR3 protein: CASSRGLVGGSEQFF
CDR3 DNA: TGTGCCAGCAGCCGCGGACTAGTGGGAGGGAGTGAGCAGTTCTTC

clone size: -
CDR3 length: 16
J gene: TRBJ1-1
D gene: -
V gene: TRBV3-1/TRBV3-2
CDR3 protein: CASSQARAGAHTEAFF
CDR3 DNA: TGTGCCAGCAGCCAAGCTCGCGCAGGGGCTCACACTGAAGCTTTCTTT

clone size: -
CDR3 length: 15
J gene: TRBJ2-3
D gene: -
V gene: TRBV6-2/TRBV6-3
CDR3 protein: CASSREGSGTDTQYF
CDR3 DNA: TGTGCCAGCAGCCGCGAGGGCTCCGGCACAGATACGCAGTATTTT

clone size: -
CDR3 length: 14
J gene: TRBJ2-7
D gene: -
V gene: TRBV6-5
CDR3 protein: CATLAPRGTYEQYF
CDR3 DNA: TGTGCCACCCTGGCCCCTAGGGGGACCTACGAGCAGTACTTC

clone size: many
CDR3 length: 15
J gene: TRBJ2-1
D gene: TRBD1
V gene: TRBV28
CDR3 protein: CASSFPMTGDNEQFF
CDR3 DNA: TGTGCCAGCAGTTTTCCGATGACAGGGGACAATGAGCAGTTCTTC